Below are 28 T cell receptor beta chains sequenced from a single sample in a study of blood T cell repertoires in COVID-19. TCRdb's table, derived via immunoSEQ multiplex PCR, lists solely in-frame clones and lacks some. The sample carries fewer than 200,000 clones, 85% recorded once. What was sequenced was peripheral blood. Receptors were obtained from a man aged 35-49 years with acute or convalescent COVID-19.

CDR3 DNA: TGCAGCGTTGGAGGGGGGGGGACGGAAAAACTGTTTTTT. This gives the protein CSVGGGGTEKLFF. V and J are TRBV29-1 and TRBJ1-4, with a possible D match to TRBD1 (6 bases). CDR1 SQVTM and CDR2 ANQGSEA come from the germline V gene. The CDR3 consists of 13 residues. Trimming removed 4 bases at V and 8 bases at J, with 14 bases between.

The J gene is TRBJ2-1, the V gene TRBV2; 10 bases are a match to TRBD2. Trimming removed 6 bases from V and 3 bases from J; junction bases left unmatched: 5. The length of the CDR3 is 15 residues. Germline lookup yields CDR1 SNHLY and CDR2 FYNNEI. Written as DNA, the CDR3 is TGTGCCAGCAGACCTAGCGGGGGACGCTACAATGAGCAGTTCTTC. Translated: CASRPSGGRYNEQFF.

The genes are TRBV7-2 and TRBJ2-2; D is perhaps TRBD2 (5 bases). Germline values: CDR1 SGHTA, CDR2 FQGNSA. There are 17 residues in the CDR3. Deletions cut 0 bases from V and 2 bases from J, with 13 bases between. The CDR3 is CASSLARLLANTGELFF. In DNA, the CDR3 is TGTGCCAGCAGCTTAGCGCGACTCCTAGCTAACACCGGGGAGCTGTTTTTT.

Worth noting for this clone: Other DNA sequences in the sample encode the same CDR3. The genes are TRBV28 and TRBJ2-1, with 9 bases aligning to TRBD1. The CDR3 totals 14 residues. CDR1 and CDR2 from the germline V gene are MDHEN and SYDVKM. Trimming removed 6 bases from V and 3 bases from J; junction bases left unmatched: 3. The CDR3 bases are TGTGCCAGCAGCCGGGGACAGGGCTACAATGAGCAGTTCTTC. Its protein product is CASSRGQGYNEQFF.

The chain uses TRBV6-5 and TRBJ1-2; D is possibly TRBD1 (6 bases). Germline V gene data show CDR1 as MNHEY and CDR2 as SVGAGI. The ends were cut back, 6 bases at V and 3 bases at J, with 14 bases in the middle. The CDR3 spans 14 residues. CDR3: CASSRLGGDYGYTF. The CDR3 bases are TGTGCCAGCAGCCGGCTAGGGGGGGACTATGGCTACACCTTC.

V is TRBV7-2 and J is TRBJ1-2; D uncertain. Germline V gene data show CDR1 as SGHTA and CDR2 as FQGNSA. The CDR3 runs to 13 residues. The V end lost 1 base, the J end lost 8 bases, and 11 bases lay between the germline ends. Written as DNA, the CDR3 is TGTGCCAGCAGCTTAGATGGCCTCGCCGGCTACACCTTC. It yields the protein CASSLDGLAGYTF.

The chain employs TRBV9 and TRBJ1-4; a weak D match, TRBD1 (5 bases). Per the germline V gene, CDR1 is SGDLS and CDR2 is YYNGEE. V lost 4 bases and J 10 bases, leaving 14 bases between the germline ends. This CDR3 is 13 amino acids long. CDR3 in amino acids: CASSPLGEGKLFF. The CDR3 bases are TGTGCCAGCAGCCCCTTGGGGGAGGGAAAACTGTTTTTT.

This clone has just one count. CDR3 residues: CAWSEGQGNTEAFF. CDR3 nucleotide sequence: TGTGCCTGGAGTGAGGGACAGGGGAACACTGAAGCTTTCTTT. V gene TRBV30 combines with J gene TRBJ1-1; 9 nucleotides line up with TRBD1. The CDR3 loop spans 14 amino acids. The germline V gene encodes CDR1 GTSNPN and CDR2 SVGIG (reference sequence). J lost 1 base, V lost 1 base, and 1 base had no gene match.

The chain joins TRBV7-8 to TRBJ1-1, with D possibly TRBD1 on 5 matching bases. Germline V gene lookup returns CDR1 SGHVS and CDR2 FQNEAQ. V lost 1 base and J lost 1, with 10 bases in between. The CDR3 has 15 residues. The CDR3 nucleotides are TGTGCCAGCAGCTTAGGACAGACGAGGAACACTGAAGCTTTCTTT. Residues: CASSLGQTRNTEAFF. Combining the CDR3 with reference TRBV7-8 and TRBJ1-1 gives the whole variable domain GAGVSQSPRYKVAKRGQDVALRCDPISGHVSLFWYQQALGQGPEFLTYFQNEAQLDKSGLPSDRFFAERPEGSVSTLKIQRTQQEDSAVYLCASSLGQTRNTEAFFGQGTRLTVV.

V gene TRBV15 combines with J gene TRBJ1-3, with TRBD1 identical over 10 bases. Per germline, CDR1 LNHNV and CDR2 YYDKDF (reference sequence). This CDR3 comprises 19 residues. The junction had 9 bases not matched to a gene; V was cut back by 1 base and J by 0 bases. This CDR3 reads CATSRGGTRDRGSGNTIYF. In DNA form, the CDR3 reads TGTGCCACCAGCAGAGGCGGGACCCGGGACAGGGGCTCTGGAAACACCATATATTTT.

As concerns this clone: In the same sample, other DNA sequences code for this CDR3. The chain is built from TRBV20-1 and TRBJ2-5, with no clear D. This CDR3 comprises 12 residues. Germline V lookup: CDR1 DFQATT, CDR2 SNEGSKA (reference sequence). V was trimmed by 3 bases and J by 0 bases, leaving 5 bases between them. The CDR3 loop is CSASSDQETQYF. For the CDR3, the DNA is TGCAGTGCTAGTTCAGACCAAGAGACCCAGTACTTC.

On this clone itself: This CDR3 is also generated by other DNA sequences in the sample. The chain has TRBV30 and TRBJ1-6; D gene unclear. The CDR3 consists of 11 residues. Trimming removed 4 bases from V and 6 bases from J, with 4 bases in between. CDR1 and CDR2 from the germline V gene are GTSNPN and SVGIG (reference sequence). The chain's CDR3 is CAWTINSPLHF. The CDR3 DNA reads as TGTGCCTGGACTATTAATTCACCCCTCCACTTT. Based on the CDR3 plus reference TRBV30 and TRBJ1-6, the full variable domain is SQTIHQWPATLVQPVGSPLSLECTVEGTSNPNLYWYRQAAGRGLQLLFYSVGIGQISSEVPQNLSASRPQDRQFILSSKKLLLSDSGFYLCAWTINSPLHFGNGTRLTVT.

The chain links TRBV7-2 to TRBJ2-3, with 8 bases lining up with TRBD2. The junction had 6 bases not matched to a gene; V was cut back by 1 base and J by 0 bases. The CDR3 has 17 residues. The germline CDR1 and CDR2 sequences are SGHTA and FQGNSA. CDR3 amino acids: CASSLGWGGGSTDTQYF. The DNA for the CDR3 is TGTGCCAGCAGCTTAGGGTGGGGCGGGGGGAGCACAGATACGCAGTATTTT.

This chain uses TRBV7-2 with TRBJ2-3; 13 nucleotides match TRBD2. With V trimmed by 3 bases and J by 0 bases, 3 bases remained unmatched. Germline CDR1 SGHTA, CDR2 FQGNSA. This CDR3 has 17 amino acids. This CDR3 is CASSFGTSGASTDTQYF. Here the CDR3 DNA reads TGTGCCAGCAGCTTCGGGACTAGCGGGGCTAGCACAGATACGCAGTATTTT.

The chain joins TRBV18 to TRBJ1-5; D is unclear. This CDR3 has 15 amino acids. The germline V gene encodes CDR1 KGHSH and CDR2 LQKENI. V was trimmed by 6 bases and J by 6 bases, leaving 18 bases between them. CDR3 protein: CASSYVGETGQPQHF. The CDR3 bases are TGTGCCAGCTCCTACGTCGGGGAAACGGGTCAGCCCCAGCATTTT.

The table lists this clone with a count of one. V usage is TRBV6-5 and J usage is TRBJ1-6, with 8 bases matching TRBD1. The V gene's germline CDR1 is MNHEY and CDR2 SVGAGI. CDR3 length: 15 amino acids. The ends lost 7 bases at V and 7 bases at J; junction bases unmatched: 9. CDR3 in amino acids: CASTMRTGRNSPLHF. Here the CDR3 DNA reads TGTGCCAGCACCATGAGGACAGGGAGGAATTCACCCCTCCACTTT.

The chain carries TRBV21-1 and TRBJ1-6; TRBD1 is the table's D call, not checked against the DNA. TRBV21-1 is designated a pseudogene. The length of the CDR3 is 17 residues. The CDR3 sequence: CASSKVQDNNENSPLHF. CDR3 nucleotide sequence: TGTGCCAGCAGCAAAGTCCAGGACAACAATGAAAATTCACCCCTCCACTTT.

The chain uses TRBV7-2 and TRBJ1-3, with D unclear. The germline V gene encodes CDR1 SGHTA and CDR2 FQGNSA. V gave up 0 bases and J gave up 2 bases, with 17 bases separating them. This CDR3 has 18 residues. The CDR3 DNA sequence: TGTGCCAGCAGCTTAGCCGGGAAAAAGAGAGAGGCTGGAAACACCATATATTTT. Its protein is CASSLAGKKREAGNTIYF.

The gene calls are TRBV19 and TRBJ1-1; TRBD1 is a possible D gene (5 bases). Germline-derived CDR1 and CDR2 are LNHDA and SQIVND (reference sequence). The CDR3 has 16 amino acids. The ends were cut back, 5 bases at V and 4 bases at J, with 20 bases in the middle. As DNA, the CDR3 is TGTGCCAGTAGTCCCCGAAGGCGGGGGGAGTTCACTGAAGCTTTCTTT. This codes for CASSPRRRGEFTEAFF.

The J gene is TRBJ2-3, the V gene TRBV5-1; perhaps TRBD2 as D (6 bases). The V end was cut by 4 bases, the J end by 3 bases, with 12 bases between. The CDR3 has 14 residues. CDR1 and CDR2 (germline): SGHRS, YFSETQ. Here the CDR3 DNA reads TGCGCCAGCAGCCGGGACCGGGGGACAGATACGCAGTATTTT. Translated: CASSRDRGTDTQYF.

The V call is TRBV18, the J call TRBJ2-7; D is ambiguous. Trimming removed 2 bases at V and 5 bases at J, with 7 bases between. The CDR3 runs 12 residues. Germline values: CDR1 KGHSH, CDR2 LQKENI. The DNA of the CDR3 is TGTGCCAGCTCACCATCTTCTGACGAGCAGTACTTC. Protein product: CASSPSSDEQYF.

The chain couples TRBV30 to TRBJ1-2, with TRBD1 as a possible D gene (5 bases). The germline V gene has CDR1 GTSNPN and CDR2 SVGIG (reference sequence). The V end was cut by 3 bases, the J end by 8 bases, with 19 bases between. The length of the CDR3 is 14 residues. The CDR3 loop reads CAWRGGRGRGGYTF. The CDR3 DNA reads TGTGCCTGGAGGGGGGGAAGGGGACGAGGAGGCTACACCTTC. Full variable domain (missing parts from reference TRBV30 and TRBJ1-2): SQTIHQWPATLVQPVGSPLSLECTVEGTSNPNLYWYRQAAGRGLQLLFYSVGIGQISSEVPQNLSASRPQDRQFILSSKKLLLSDSGFYLCAWRGGRGRGGYTFGSGTRLTVV.

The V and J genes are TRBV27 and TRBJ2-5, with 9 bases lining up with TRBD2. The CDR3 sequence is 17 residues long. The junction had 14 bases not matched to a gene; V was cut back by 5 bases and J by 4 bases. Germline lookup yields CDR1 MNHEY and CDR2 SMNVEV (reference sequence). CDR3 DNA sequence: TGTGCCAGCAGTCCCCTCGGGACTAGCCTGGGTCCAGAGACCCAGTACTTC. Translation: CASSPLGTSLGPETQYF.

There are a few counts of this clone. CDR3 sequence (DNA): TGTGCCAGCAGCTTATTAGACAGGGGGCTCACTGAAGCTTTCTTT. This translates into CASSLLDRGLTEAFF. The chain uses TRBV7-3 and TRBJ1-1; 10 bases agree with TRBD1. Per germline, CDR1 SGHTA and CDR2 FQGTGA. J was trimmed by 4 bases and V by 2 bases; bases with no gene match: 4. The CDR3 length is 15 residues.

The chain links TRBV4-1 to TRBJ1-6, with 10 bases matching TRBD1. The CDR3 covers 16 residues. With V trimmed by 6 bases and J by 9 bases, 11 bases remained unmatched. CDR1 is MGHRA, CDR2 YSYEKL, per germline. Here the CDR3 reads CASSRTPGQGSSPLHF. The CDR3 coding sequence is TGCGCCAGCAGTCGCACCCCGGGACAGGGGAGTTCACCCCTCCACTTT.

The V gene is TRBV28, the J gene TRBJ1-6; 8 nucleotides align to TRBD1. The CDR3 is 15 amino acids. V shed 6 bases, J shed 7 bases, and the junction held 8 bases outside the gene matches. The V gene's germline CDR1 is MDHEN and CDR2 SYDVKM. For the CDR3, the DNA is TGTGCCAGCAGCTTGATACAGGGGGGGAATTCACCCCTCCACTTT. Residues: CASSLIQGGNSPLHF.

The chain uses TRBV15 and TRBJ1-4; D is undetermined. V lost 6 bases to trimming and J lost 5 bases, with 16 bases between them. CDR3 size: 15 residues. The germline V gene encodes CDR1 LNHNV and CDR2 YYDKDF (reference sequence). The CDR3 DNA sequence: TGTGCCACCAGGGGAGGTCCAGGCATAAATGAAAAACTGTTTTTT. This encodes CATRGGPGINEKLFF.

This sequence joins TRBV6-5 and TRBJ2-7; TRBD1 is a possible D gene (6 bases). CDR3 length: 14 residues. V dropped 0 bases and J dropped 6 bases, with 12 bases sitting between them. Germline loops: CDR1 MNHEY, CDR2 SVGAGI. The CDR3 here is CASSYSRGAPEQYF. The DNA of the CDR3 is TGTGCCAGCAGTTACTCCAGGGGAGCGCCCGAGCAGTACTTC.